The rows below give T cell receptor beta chains drawn from one sample of a study of tumor-infiltrating lymphocytes in primary liver carcinoma. A single record per CDR3 protein comes from TCRdb applying MiXCR to the multiplex PCR reads. The sample holds about 330,000 distinct CDR3 sequences, less than 65% seen once. The specimen was peripheral blood. Receptor source: a man aged 40-49 years with primary liver carcinoma and hepatitis B virus infection. Both conserved end residues are part of each CDR3. The D gene is left open where the match is weak. Expanded clones get a size class; other rows say once, few or many, or leave the size out.

many	TRBJ2-5	TRBV6-6	-	CASSYSEETQYF	TGTGCCAGCAGTTACTCTGAAGAGACCCAGTACTTC
few	TRBJ2-7	TRBV6-1	-	CASSEGELKIYEQHF	TGTGCCAGCAGTGAAGGGGAGCTCAAGATCTACGAGCAGCACTTC
-	TRBJ1-1	TRBV11-2	TRBD1	CASSLDHPGGHTEAFF	TGTGCCAGCAGCTTAGATCATCCAGGGGGCCACACTGAAGCTTTCTTC
many	TRBJ2-7	TRBV12-3/TRBV12-4	TRBD1	CASRKGQGPVEQYF	TGTGCCAGCCGTAAGGGACAGGGGCCCGTCGAGCAGTACTTC
-	TRBJ2-7	TRBV30	-	CAWSPRATYEQYF	TGTGCCTGGAGTCCCCGGGCCACCTACGAGCAGTACTTC
-	TRBJ2-7	TRBV11-2	-	CASSFRGLAVYELYF	TGTGCCAGCAGCTTTCGGGGACTGGCTGTCTACGAGCTGTACTTC
-	TRBJ1-4	TRBV7-9	-	CATDEGGAREKLFF	TGTGCCACCGACGAGGGGGGGGCGCGGGAAAAACTGTTTTTT
many	TRBJ2-1	TRBV10-3	TRBD1	CATGQGANNEQFF	TGTGCCACCGGACAGGGGGCAAACAATGAGCAGTTCTTC
many	TRBJ2-1	TRBV6-2/TRBV6-3	TRBD2	CASSYSDSGAIYNEQFF	TGTGCCAGCAGTTACTCGGATAGCGGGGCCATTTACAATGAGCAGTTCTTC
-	TRBJ2-7	TRBV11-2	TRBD1	CTSSFWTGGDDQYF	TGTACCAGCAGCTTCTGGACAGGGGGGGACGACCAGTACTTC
-	TRBJ2-7	TRBV21-1	-	CASSKGDGTYEQYF	TGTGCCAGCAGCAAAGGGGACGGGACCTACGAGCAGTACTTC
-	TRBJ2-7	TRBV6-5	-	CASSYVQGHYEQYF	TGTGCCAGCAGTTACGTCCAGGGGCATTACGAGCAGTACTTC
few	TRBJ2-7	TRBV12-3/TRBV12-4	TRBD2	CASSLLAGANEQYF	TGTGCCAGCAGCTTACTAGCGGGAGCCAACGAGCAGTACTTC
-	TRBJ2-1	TRBV6-1	-	CASSTRHNEQFF	TGTGCCAGCAGTACCCGTCACAATGAGCAGTTCTTC
many	TRBJ2-3	TRBV29-1	TRBD2	CSVGLAVGDTQYF	TGCAGCGTGGGACTAGCGGTAGGAGATACGCAGTATTTT
-	TRBJ2-7	TRBV4-2	TRBD1	CASSQDRDEQCF	TGTGCCAGCAGCCAGGACAGGGACGAGCAGTGCTTC
-	TRBJ2-2	TRBV10-2	-	CATQDARNTRELFF	TGCGCCACACAGGACGCAAGGAACACCAGGGAGCTGTTTTTT
-	TRBJ2-1	TRBV7-9	TRBD1	CASSLTRQGLKDYNEQFF	TGTGCCAGCAGCTTAACACGACAGGGGCTTAAGGACTACAATGAGCAGTTCTTC
few	TRBJ2-5	TRBV4-1	TRBD2	CASSGGRVRETQYF	TGCGCCAGCAGCGGCGGGAGGGTACGGGAGACCCAGTACTTC
many	TRBJ1-2	TRBV10-2	TRBD1	CASSETGQFGYTF	TGCGCCAGCAGTGAAACGGGACAGTTTGGCTACACCTTC
-	TRBJ2-5	TRBV6-2/TRBV6-3	-	CASSYSRAENQETQYF	TGTGCCAGCAGTTACTCTCGGGCAGAAAACCAAGAGACCCAGTACTTC
many	TRBJ2-1	TRBV10-2	-	CASSESSEVAEQFF	TGCGCCAGCAGTGAGTCTAGTGAGGTTGCTGAGCAGTTCTTC
few	TRBJ2-7	TRBV12-3/TRBV12-4	TRBD2	CASSLVGLAGSSYEQYF	TGTGCCAGCAGTTTAGTAGGACTAGCGGGAAGCTCCTACGAGCAGTACTTC
-	TRBJ2-3	TRBV7-8	-	CVSWGVDKDTQYF	TGTGTCAGCTGGGGGGTGGACAAGGATACACAGTATTTT
many	TRBJ1-5	TRBV6-2/TRBV6-3	-	CASSYWDQPQHF	TGTGCCAGCAGTTACTGGGATCAGCCCCAGCATTTT
-	TRBJ2-1	TRBV11-1	TRBD1	CASSLVGQGHNEQFF	TGTGCCAGCAGCTTAGTCGGACAGGGACACAATGAGCAATTCTTC
-	TRBJ2-5	TRBV4-2	-	CASSQTTGQETQCF	TGTGCCAGCAGCCAGACGACTGGCCAAGAGACCCAGTGTTTC
-	TRBJ1-1	TRBV30	-	CAWSVQTANTEAFF	TGTGCCTGGAGTGTACAGACAGCTAACACTGAAGCTTTCTTT
-	TRBJ2-4	TRBV5-1	TRBD1	CASSLGGTDLAKNVQYF	TGCGCCAGCAGCTTGGGAGGGACAGACCTAGCCAAAAACGTTCAGTACTTC